This is a list of T cell receptor beta chains from one sample in a study of breast tumors, draining lymph nodes, adjacent tissues. TCRdb recomputed calls from the multiplex PCR reads with MiXCR, one row per CDR3 protein. The repertoire holds about 110,000 distinct CDR3 sequences, with around 30% as singletons. Input material: axillary lymph node tissue. Every receptor here comes from a female donor with breast cancer. Some clones in this sample may be carry-over from other donors' samples. Each CDR3 is given with its conserved first and last residue. D genes are given only for firm matches. Clone size is given for some rows only: seen once, a few or many times, or a class if the clone is expanded.

TRBJ2-2 | TRBD1 | many | TRBV5-1 | CASSLGQGADTGELFF | TGCGCCAGCAGCTTGGGACAGGGGGCTGACACCGGGGAGCTGTTTTTT
TRBJ1-2 | . | many | TRBV5-6 | CASSLVSTRSTRYGYTF | TGTGCCAGCAGCTTGGTATCGACCCGGTCGACCCGCTATGGCTACACCTTC
TRBJ2-1 | TRBD2 | many | TRBV10-3 | CAIASGDNNEQFF | TGTGCCATCGCTAGCGGGGACAACAATGAGCAGTTCTTC
TRBJ1-5 | . | . | TRBV20-1 | CSAKLGGSNQPRHF | TGCAGTGCAAAACTGGGCGGTAGCAATCAGCCCCGGCATTTT
TRBJ1-2 | . | many | TRBV13 | CASSSSRTYGYTF | TGTGCCAGCAGCTCCTCCCGGACCTATGGCTACACCTTC
TRBJ2-1 | TRBD2 | . | TRBV7-3 | CASSLTATSGGYNEQFF | TGTGCCAGCAGCTTAACGGCCACTAGCGGGGGGTACAATGAGCAGTTCTTC
TRBJ2-2 | TRBD2 | many | TRBV9 | CASSVGDSGRFGELFF | TGTGCCAGCAGCGTAGGGGATAGCGGGCGATTCGGGGAGCTGTTTTTT
TRBJ2-7 | . | many | TRBV5-1 | CASSSAGEGYEQYF | TGCGCCAGCAGCTCGGCAGGGGAAGGCTACGAGCAGTACTTC
TRBJ1-1 | TRBD1 | few | TRBV2 | CASRSRDRNTGAFF | TGTGCCAGCAGGTCCCGGGACAGGAACACTGGAGCTTTCTTT
TRBJ2-7 | TRBD2 | . | TRBV7-9 | CASSEGLAGGEQYF | TGTGCCAGCAGCGAGGGACTAGCGGGAGGGGAGCAGTACTTC
TRBJ2-1 | . | many | TRBV4-1 | CASSPTGVSYNEQFF | TGCGCCAGCAGCCCTACGGGGGTCTCCTACAATGAGCAGTTCTTC
TRBJ2-7 | TRBD1 | . | TRBV2 | CASSSPGQKIYEQYF | TGTGCCAGCAGCTCACCGGGACAGAAGATCTACGAGCAGTACTTC
TRBJ2-1 | . | many | TRBV5-1 | CASSPLYSSYNEQFF | TGCGCCAGCAGCCCTCTCTATAGCTCCTACAATGAGCAGTTCTTC
TRBJ2-3 | TRBD2 | many | TRBV30 | CAWSVSGSSSDTQYF | TGTGCCTGGAGTGTCAGCGGGAGTAGTTCAGATACGCAGTATTTT
TRBJ2-4 | TRBD2 | . | TRBV12-3/TRBV12-4 | CASSFRGRADIQYF | TGTGCCAGCAGTTTCAGAGGGAGGGCTGACATTCAGTACTTC
TRBJ1-1 | . | few | TRBV7-8 | CASSLQGNREAFF | TGTGCCAGCAGCCTTCAGGGTAATAGGGAAGCTTTCTTT
TRBJ2-3 | . | many | TRBV29-1 | CSVEGVIPHDTQYF | TGCAGCGTTGAGGGCGTAATACCTCATGATACGCAGTATTTT
TRBJ1-2 | TRBD1 | few | TRBV7-9 | CASSSLGQGSSYTF | TGTGCCAGCAGCTCGCTGGGACAGGGCAGCAGCTACACCTTC
TRBJ1-2 | . | once | TRBV2 | CASSEAGRNYGYTF | TGTGCCAGCAGTGAAGCTGGGCGAAACTATGGCTACACCTTC
TRBJ2-3 | TRBD1 | . | TRBV9 | CASSFTGTGGIEQYF | TGTGCCAGCAGCTTCACCGGGACAGGGGGTATTGAGCAGTATTTT
TRBJ2-7 | . | . | TRBV7-9 | CASSFPRTGRKEQATYEQYF | TGTGCCAGCAGCTTCCCTCGGACTGGGCGGAAGGAACAAGCCACCTACGAGCAGTACTTC
TRBJ2-2 | . | many | TRBV5-6 | CASSLVSGLAGELFF | TGTGCCAGCAGCTTGGTTTCAGGGCTGGCCGGGGAGCTGTTTTTT
TRBJ2-1 | . | many | TRBV20-1 | CSARGPGSSYNEQFF | TGCAGTGCTAGAGGACCGGGGAGCTCCTACAATGAGCAGTTCTTC
TRBJ2-2 | . | . | TRBV7-3 | CASSWLVGGGTGELFF | .